One sample yielded the 10 T cell receptor beta chains listed below, sequenced in a study of cytomegalovirus exposure and HLA in healthy donors. The primer mix had 60 Vbeta and 13 Jbeta primers. Profiled with immunoSEQ multiplex PCR; TCRdb holds only in-frame clones, not every one. The sample contains approximately 170,000 clones, around 68% of which appear only once. Sequenced sample: PBMCs. Receptors were obtained from a man aged 50-59 years in good health and CMV-seronegative.

The chain recombines TRBV5-4 with TRBJ1-2; 9 bases align to TRBD1. The CDR3 totals 13 residues. Trimming cost V 4 bases and J 8 bases; bases outside gene matches: 6. Germline assignment: CDR1 SGHNT and CDR2 YYREEE (reference sequence). The CDR3 bases are TGTGCCAGCAGCCCCGGACAGGGGACGGGCTACACCTTC. Residues: CASSPGQGTGYTF.

This clone has just one count. The chain uses TRBV25-1 and TRBJ1-1; 8 nucleotides match TRBD1. The V gene's germline CDR1 is MGHDK and CDR2 SYGVNS. CDR3 length: 13 amino acids. J was trimmed by 3 bases and V by 4 bases; bases with no gene match: 1. The CDR3 region is CASSGRGHTEAFF. The CDR3 region has the DNA TGTGCCAGCAGTGGCAGGGGGCACACTGAAGCTTTCTTT.

This clone came up a few times. This sequence joins TRBV19 and TRBJ1-4; D remains unclear. V was trimmed by 4 bases and J by 1 base, leaving 13 bases between them. The CDR3 is 16 amino acids. CDR1 is LNHDA and CDR2 is SQIVND in the germline V gene (reference sequence). The DNA for the CDR3 is TGTGCCAGTAGTAGACCCGGAGGGATAACTAATGAAAAACTGTTTTTT. Its protein product is CASSRPGGITNEKLFF.

The rearrangement links TRBV6-6 to TRBJ2-5; 10 bases align to TRBD1. There are 15 residues in the CDR3. The ends lost 5 bases at V and 11 bases at J; junction bases unmatched: 14. Germline loops: CDR1 MNHNY, CDR2 SVGAGI (reference sequence). In nucleotides, the CDR3 is TGTGCCAGCAGTCCCCGCGACAGGGGGCCGTTTGAGCAGTACTTC. Its translation is CASSPRDRGPFEQYF.

The V gene is TRBV5-1, the J gene TRBJ2-5, with a weak D call TRBD1 (6 bases). CDR3 length equals 14 residues. V lost 0 bases to trimming and J lost 4 bases, with 10 bases between them. CDR1 and CDR2 from the germline V gene are SGHRS and YFSETQ. The CDR3 nucleotides are TGCGCCAGCAGCTTGGTTGGACAGTCAGAGACCCAGTACTTC. This codes for CASSLVGQSETQYF.

This chain uses TRBV6-1 with TRBJ1-2; D unclear. The V gene's germline CDR1 is MNHNS and CDR2 SASEGT. The V end was cut by 5 bases, the J end by 2 bases, with 6 bases between. This CDR3 comprises 12 residues. CDR3 DNA sequence: TGTGCCAGCAGTTGGGCAAACTATGGCTACACCTTC. Translation: CASSWANYGYTF.

The chain uses TRBV27 and TRBJ2-1; no clear D gene. The CDR3 spans 11 residues. With 4 bases removed from V and 8 bases from J, the gap between germline ends came to 6 bases. The germline V gene has CDR1 MNHEY and CDR2 SMNVEV (reference sequence). The CDR3 bases are TGTGCCAGCAGTTCCCGAGATGAGCAGTTCTTC. Encoded protein: CASSSRDEQFF.

In this sample, this clone turned up a few times. This chain uses TRBV10-2 with TRBJ1-3, with D possibly being TRBD1 (6 bases). V shed 0 bases and J shed 0 bases, with 12 bases lying between them. CDR3 length: 17 amino acids. The V gene's germline CDR1 is WSHSY and CDR2 SAAADI. The CDR3 DNA follows: TGCGCCAGCAGTGAGTCGAGAGGGGGGGCCTCTGGAAACACCATATATTTT. It yields the protein CASSESRGGASGNTIYF.

The CDR3 DNA sequence: TGTGCCACCGGCCCAGCGGACTCCCCCTACGAGCAGTACTTC. Protein sequence: CATGPADSPYEQYF. The V gene is TRBV10-3, the J gene TRBJ2-5; possible D gene TRBD2, 5 bases. The J call is uncertain, as TRBJ2-7 better fits the DNA end. The CDR3 loop spans 14 amino acids. From germline, CDR1 is ENHRY and CDR2 SYGVKD.

The genes are TRBV5-4 and TRBJ2-3, with TRBD2 as a possible D gene (5 bases). CDR1 SGHNT and CDR2 YYREEE come from the germline V gene (reference sequence). The germline V and J ends were trimmed by 0 bases and 4 bases, with 9 bases remaining between them. The CDR3 contains 14 residues. CDR3 sequence (DNA): TGTGCCAGCAGCTTGGGTCTAGCAGCAGATACGCAGTATTTT. The encoded protein is CASSLGLAADTQYF.